This paragraph covers one T cell receptor beta chain sequence. Its antigen target is currently unknown. Base qualities are missing; no much larger clone stands one base away. These data are taken from a study of blood T cell repertoires in COVID-19 (TCRdb year 2020). Looking at the study overall: Samples from collaborators originated in the United States, Italy and Spain and spanned both the acute and convalescent phases of COVID-19. The material from the prospective study consisted of cDNA or gDNA derived from T cells, B-cell-depleted T cells, or PBMCs. Subjects who had been exposed to COVID-19, were actively infected with it, or had recovered from it provided the deeply sampled blood TCRbeta repertoires that made up the dataset. The repertoires were released in a freely available public database meant as a resource for research on the immune response to SARS-CoV-2. Samples came from the ongoing ImmuneRACE study (first 160 participants) plus 1,254 subjects from 6 global collaborators. Nearly every sample came with metadata listing a de-identified subject ID, COVID-19 status, age in years and sex. Where available, HLA class I and class II types were taken from metadata supplied by the sample provider and were not determined by assay-based typing.

What the research found in general, with its limitations: Clinical and demographic metadata were provided uncurated, with the amount varying by source and participant.

Participants in the prospective study were enrolled through a virtual design, were aged about 18 to 100 years, and lived in approximately 24 United States geographic areas. In the prospective study, cohorts were assigned on the basis of participant-reported clinical history obtained from a screening survey and a study questionnaire. Exposed participants had been in contact with someone with a PCR-confirmed or clinician-diagnosed COVID-19 case within 2 weeks of study entry. In the prospective study, mobile phlebotomists collected whole blood, serum and a nasopharyngeal or oropharyngeal swab from each participant. Prospective study participants could optionally give additional blood draws and questionnaires over a roughly two-month period. Before DNA extraction, prospective study blood samples were shipped either frozen or at room temperature. TCRbeta CDR3 regions were amplified from genomic DNA using the immunoSEQ Assay, a bias-controlled multiplex PCR. In the authors' own workflow: Within the assay, amplification of reference gene primers was used to estimate how many nucleated cells each sample contained. Sequence reads were collapsed and filtered to measure the absolute abundance of every unique TCRbeta CDR3 rearrangement. Productive Simpson clonality was computed per sample as the square root of Simpson's diversity index over productive rearrangements. TCRdb holds this immuneACCESS table with in-frame rearrangements only. Some clones are missing; in checked studies, unresolved V genes explain under half, and the rest has no known cause. V and J calls and clone size follow that table, whereas D and trimming were derived from the DNA. The sample data list 250,000 to 300,000 clones, and around nine tenths of these were observed just once. 2.9% of the sample is taken by the ten largest.

Sequencing input: PBMCs or T cells enriched from blood (not recorded which). The receptor comes from a woman aged 45 to 65 who had been exposed to COVID-19.

The bases read TGCGCCAGCAGTACAGGACAGGGGGTCAATGAGCAGTTCTTC. This codes for CASSTGQGVNEQFF. The sequence joins TRBV5-1 to TRBJ2-1, and 10 bases in between align with TRBD1. The germline V gene provides CDR1 SGHRS and CDR2 YFSETQ. V trim: 5 bases; J trim: 6 bases; unmatched bases: 5. The CDR3 measures 14 amino acids from cysteine to phenylalanine. The CDR3 DNA has 42 bases and is translated from base 1.